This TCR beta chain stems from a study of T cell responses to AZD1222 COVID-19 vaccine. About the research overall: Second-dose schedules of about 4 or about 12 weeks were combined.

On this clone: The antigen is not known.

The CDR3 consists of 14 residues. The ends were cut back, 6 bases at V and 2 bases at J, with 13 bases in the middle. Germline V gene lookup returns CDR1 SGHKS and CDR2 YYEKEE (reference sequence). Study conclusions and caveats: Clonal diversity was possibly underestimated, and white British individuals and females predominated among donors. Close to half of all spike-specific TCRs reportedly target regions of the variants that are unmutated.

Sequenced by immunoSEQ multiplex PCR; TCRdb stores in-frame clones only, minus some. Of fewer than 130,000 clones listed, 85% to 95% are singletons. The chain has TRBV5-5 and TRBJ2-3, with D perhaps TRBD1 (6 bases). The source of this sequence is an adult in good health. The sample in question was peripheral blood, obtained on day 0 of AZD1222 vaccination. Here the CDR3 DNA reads TGTGCCAGCAAGATAGGGACACACACAGATACGCAGTATTTT. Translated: CASKIGTHTDTQYF. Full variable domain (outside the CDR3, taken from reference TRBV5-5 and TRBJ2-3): DAGVTQSPTHLIKTRGQQVTLRCSPISGHKSVSWYQQVLGQGPQFIFQYYEKEERGRGNFPDRFSARQFPNYSSELNVNALLLGDSALYLCASKIGTHTDTQYFGPGTRLTVL.